Below, 10 T cell receptor beta chains from the same sample are listed, as sequenced in a study of T cell changes during pregnancy in multiple sclerosis. Data came from immunoSEQ multiplex PCR; TCRdb stores just in-frame clones and leaves some out. The table has roughly 93,000 clones, 92% seen once; the top ten hold just over 2%. The input for sequencing was peripheral blood, taken after pregnancy. These receptors came from a female donor with multiple sclerosis, enrolled in a pregnancy study.

This chain connects TRBV19 to TRBJ2-1, with 9 bases aligning to TRBD2. The CDR3 spans 14 residues. Germline CDR1 LNHDA, CDR2 SQIVND (reference sequence). J gave up 9 bases and V 2 bases, and 5 bases lay outside the gene matches. CDR3 residues: CASSIRGGGGEQFF. CDR3 DNA: TGTGCCAGTAGTATACGCGGGGGGGGCGGTGAGCAGTTCTTC.

The chain recombines TRBV27 with TRBJ2-1, with 8 bases aligning to TRBD1. Trimming took 7 bases from V and 7 from J; bases not matched to a gene: 6. There are 13 residues in the CDR3. Germline V gene data show CDR1 as MNHEY and CDR2 as SMNVEV (reference sequence). The CDR3 region has the DNA TGTGCCAGCAAGGACCAGGGGGCTAATGAGCAGTTCTTC. It translates to CASKDQGANEQFF.

V is TRBV11-2 and J is TRBJ2-7, with 7 bases identical to TRBD1. Germline CDR1 and CDR2: SGHAT and FQNNGV. Trimming removed 5 bases from V and 6 bases from J; junction bases left unmatched: 7. The CDR3 is 13 amino acids. CDR3 residues: CASSEQGFSEQYF. The CDR3 region has the DNA TGTGCCAGCAGCGAACAGGGGTTTTCCGAGCAGTACTTC.

The chain links TRBV6-5 to TRBJ2-1; 12 bases are a match to TRBD2. The trim removed 5 bases at V and 9 bases at J, leaving 8 bases unmatched. CDR1 is MNHEY and CDR2 is SVGAGI in the germline V gene. The CDR3 is 15 amino acids. Here the CDR3 reads CASSKTSGSTGEQFF. The CDR3, as DNA: TGTGCCAGCAGTAAGACTAGCGGGAGTACGGGTGAGCAGTTCTTC.

The J gene is TRBJ1-3, the V gene TRBV30; D is ambiguous. The V gene's germline CDR1 is GTSNPN and CDR2 SVGIG (reference sequence). The CDR3 spans 16 residues. V shed 1 base and J shed 0 bases, with 13 bases lying between them. CDR3 residues: CAWSAWAGTSGNTIYF. In DNA, the CDR3 is TGTGCCTGGAGTGCCTGGGCAGGCACCTCTGGAAACACCATATATTTT.

CDR3 in amino acids: CASSPTGGGPYNEQFF. The CDR3 bases are TGTGCCAGCAGCCCGACGGGCGGGGGCCCTTACAATGAGCAGTTCTTC. The rearrangement links TRBV11-2 to TRBJ2-1, with D possibly TRBD2 on 7 matching bases. CDR1 and CDR2 (germline): SGHAT, FQNNGV. Trimming took off 5 bases at V and 4 bases at J, with 18 bases between the two ends. There are 16 residues in the CDR3.

This clone was seen only once. The chain recombines TRBV4-1 with TRBJ2-7, with D perhaps TRBD1 (7 bases). Germline V gene data show CDR1 as MGHRA and CDR2 as YSYEKL. Trimming removed 0 bases from V and 4 bases from J, with 16 bases in between. CDR3 length: 16 residues. The CDR3 loop is CASSQDGAGGSYEQYF. The DNA for the CDR3 is TGCGCCAGCAGCCAAGATGGGGCAGGGGGGTCGTACGAGCAGTACTTC.

The genes are TRBV30 and TRBJ2-3; a weak D match, TRBD2 (5 bases). Germline CDR1 is GTSNPN and CDR2 is SVGIG (reference sequence). The length of the CDR3 is 12 residues. The V gene lost 2 bases and the J gene lost 5 bases, with 8 bases spanning the gap. CDR3 nucleotides: TGTGCCTGGAGTCGGGAAGGAGATACGCAGTATTTT. It is translated as CAWSREGDTQYF.

The rearrangement joins TRBV30 to TRBJ1-2, with TRBD1 identical over 10 bases. J lost 4 bases, V lost 3 bases, and 5 bases had no gene match. The CDR3 contains 14 residues. Germline V gives CDR1 GTSNPN, CDR2 SVGIG (reference sequence). In DNA, the CDR3 is TGTGCCTGGAGCTCGGACAGGGGGGTCTATGGCTACACCTTC. This sequence encodes CAWSSDRGVYGYTF.

The genes are TRBV6-1 and TRBJ1-1; D remains ambiguous. Germline V lookup: CDR1 MNHNS, CDR2 SASEGT. Trimming removed 7 bases from V and 6 bases from J, with 12 bases in between. CDR3 length: 12 residues. CDR3 in DNA: TGTGCCAGCAAGTACTTAGGAGCTGAAGCTTTCTTT. It yields the protein CASKYLGAEAFF.